The 24 T cell receptor beta chains in this list originate from one sample, sequenced in a study of vaccination and CD4 T cells after COVID-19. For these TCRs, the target antigens are not known. The treatment is: 10-day PBMC culture with coronavirus spike peptide pools or control peptides (ViraFEST assay). Sequencing of DNA taken from cultured CD4+ T cells relied on the Oncomine TCR Beta short-read assay. MiXCR, run by TCRdb on the PCR reads, gives a single entry per CDR3 protein. The sample lists 10,000 to 15,000 distinct CDR3 sequences; roughly 50% were seen once. The specimen sequenced was CD4+ T cells from blood, cultured in vitro. The receptors come from a human donor who had recovered from COVID-19.

This clonotype was found a few times. This sequence joins TRBV7-2 and TRBJ2-3; D gene ambiguous. Germline CDR1 SGHTA, CDR2 FQGNSA. Trimming removed 5 bases at V and 3 bases at J, with 9 bases between. The CDR3 is 13 residues long. The CDR3 DNA follows: TGTGCCAGCAGCGATCTGGGGACAGATACGCAGTATTTT. Translation: CASSDLGTDTQYF.

The sample holds a few counts of this clonotype. The chain uses TRBV20-1 and TRBJ2-3; 12 bases match TRBD2. The germline gives CDR1 DFQATT, CDR2 SNEGSKA (reference sequence). Trimming removed 5 bases from V and 0 bases from J; junction bases left unmatched: 6. This CDR3 comprises 16 residues. The CDR3 protein is CSASGLAGISTDTQYF. CDR3 DNA sequence: TGCAGTGCTTCCGGACTAGCGGGGATTAGCACAGATACGCAGTATTTT.

V is TRBV28 and J is TRBJ1-6, with a tentative D call TRBD1 (5 bases). The CDR3 totals 21 residues. Germline CDR1 is MDHEN and CDR2 is SYDVKM. V lost 1 base and J 0 bases, leaving 22 bases between the germline ends. CDR3 region: CASSLLSGAESGSSYNSPLHF. CDR3 nucleotides: TGTGCCAGCAGTTTATTATCCGGGGCAGAATCAGGGAGCTCCTATAATTCACCCCTCCACTTT. Looking up the rest from reference TRBV28 and TRBJ1-6 gives the full variable domain: DVKVTQSSRYLVKRTGEKVFLECVQDMDHENMFWYRQDPGLGLRLIYFSYDVKMKEKGDIPEGYSVSREKKERFSLILESASTNQTSMYLCASSLLSGAESGSSYNSPLHFGNGTRLTVT.

The table lists this clonotype with a few counts. The chain joins TRBV28 to TRBJ1-2; 8 positions match TRBD1. The CDR3 sequence is 14 residues long. Germline V CDR1 and CDR2: MDHEN, SYDVKM. The ends lost 5 bases at V and 5 bases at J; junction bases unmatched: 7. In nucleotides, the CDR3 is TGTGCCAGCAGTCAAGGACAGGGAGCTTATGGCTACACCTTC. Its translation: CASSQGQGAYGYTF.

The genes are TRBV2 and TRBJ2-2; D gene uncertain. The germline V gene encodes CDR1 SNHLY and CDR2 FYNNEI. The germline V and J ends were trimmed by 7 bases and 7 bases, with 13 bases remaining between them. The CDR3 contains 13 residues. This CDR3 is CASTYSLGGELFF. The CDR3 DNA is TGTGCCAGCACCTATTCCCTTGGCGGGGAGCTGTTTTTT.

The chain recombines TRBV7-9 with TRBJ2-3, with TRBD1 matching 8 bases. The CDR3 runs to 14 residues. Looked up from germline, CDR1 is SEHNR and CDR2 is FQNEAQ (reference sequence). The V gene end was trimmed by 5 bases and the J gene end by 2 bases; junction bases not matched to a gene: 3. For the CDR3, the DNA is TGTGCCAGCAGCCCGACAGGGGTCACAGATACGCAGTATTTT. This sequence encodes CASSPTGVTDTQYF.

This chain links TRBV20-1 with TRBJ2-7; 11 bases agree with TRBD2. There are 14 residues in the CDR3. Unmatched junction bases numbered 5, after V lost 3 bases and J lost 4 bases. Germline V gene data show CDR1 as DFQATT and CDR2 as SNEGSKA (reference sequence). CDR3 in DNA: TGCAGTGCTAGGCTGACTAGCGGGATTTACGAGCAGTACTTC. This encodes CSARLTSGIYEQYF.

The genes are TRBV20-1 and TRBJ1-3, with 7 nucleotides matching TRBD1. The germline CDR1 and CDR2 sequences are DFQATT and SNEGSKA (reference sequence). The CDR3 covers 17 residues. V lost 3 bases, J lost 3 bases, and 14 bases stayed unmatched. DNA for the CDR3: TGCAGTGCTAGTTTTTCTAGGACAGGCGGAGGTGGAAACACCATATATTTT. This codes for CSASFSRTGGGGNTIYF.

The J gene is TRBJ2-5, the V gene TRBV2; D gene ambiguous. The CDR3 has 12 amino acids. From germline, CDR1 is SNHLY and CDR2 FYNNEI. V lost 7 bases and J lost 5, with 11 bases in between. The CDR3 bases are TGTGCCAGCAACGACTTCGGGGAGACCCAGTACTTC. This gives the protein CASNDFGETQYF. The full variable domain, its missing parts supplied by reference TRBV2 and TRBJ2-5, is EPEVTQTPSHQVTQMGQEVILRCVPISNHLYFYWYRQILGQKVEFLVSFYNNEISEKSEIFDDQFSVERPDGSNFTLKIRSTKLEDSAMYFCASNDFGETQYFGPGTRLLVL.

V gene TRBV20-1 combines with J gene TRBJ2-1; TRBD2 aligns across 9 bases. CDR1 and CDR2 from the germline V gene are DFQATT and SNEGSKA (reference sequence). Unmatched junction bases numbered 4, after V lost 0 bases and J lost 4 bases. There are 15 residues in the CDR3. CDR3 protein: CSARDRGGGYNEQFF. CDR3 nucleotide sequence: TGCAGTGCTAGAGATCGCGGGGGGGGTTACAATGAGCAGTTCTTC.

This clonotype has just a few counts. The chain has TRBV7-9 and TRBJ1-5; no firm D call. The CDR3 spans 13 residues. V was shortened by 5 bases and J by 7 bases, with 12 bases between the two germline ends. The V gene's germline CDR1 is SEHNR and CDR2 FQNEAQ (reference sequence). The chain's CDR3 is CASSLGWGQPQHF. The CDR3 nucleotides read TGTGCCAGCAGCCTAGGTTGGGGACAGCCCCAGCATTTT.

This clonotype has more than one count but fewer than ten. The chain links TRBV19 to TRBJ1-2; 7 nucleotides match TRBD1. The germline V gene has CDR1 LNHDA and CDR2 SQIVND (reference sequence). Losses at the gene ends were 6 bases for V and 5 bases for J; bases not matched to a gene: 6. This CDR3 region has 13 residues. CDR3 sequence: CASSPDRIYGYTF. CDR3 DNA: TGTGCCAGTAGCCCGGACAGGATTTATGGCTACACCTTC.

This clonotype was observed once. In DNA, the CDR3 is TGTGCCACCTCCCGGGAGGGAAGCACAGATACGCAGTATTTT. Amino acid sequence: CATSREGSTDTQYF. This chain uses TRBV6-4 with TRBJ2-3; 8 positions match TRBD2. The V gene end was trimmed by 10 bases and the J gene end by 0 bases; junction bases not matched to a gene: 6. This CDR3 is 14 amino acids long. Germline CDR1 reads MRHNA; CDR2 reads SNTAGT.

This clonotype was counted only a few times. The rearrangement links TRBV2 to TRBJ1-6; 9 bases are a match to TRBD1. Germline V lookup: CDR1 SNHLY, CDR2 FYNNEI. The junction had 8 bases not matched to a gene; V was cut back by 6 bases and J by 8 bases. This CDR3 has 15 residues. The CDR3 bases are TGTGCCAGCAGGAAGGGGACAGGGAACGATTCACCCCTCCACTTT. Encoded protein: CASRKGTGNDSPLHF.

The V gene is TRBV6-1, the J gene TRBJ1-1, with D perhaps matching TRBD1 (5 bases). Trimming took off 6 bases at V and 6 bases at J, with 23 bases between the two ends. The CDR3 spans 16 residues. The germline V gene has CDR1 MNHNS and CDR2 SASEGT. CDR3 loop: CASSDDTVRGRAEAFF. CDR3 coding DNA: TGTGCCAGCAGCGACGACACTGTTCGGGGGAGGGCTGAAGCTTTCTTT.

The chain is built from TRBV19 and TRBJ1-1, with a possible D match to TRBD1 (5 bases). The V end was cut by 7 bases, the J end by 0 bases, with 9 bases between. The CDR3 is made up of 13 amino acids. Germline CDR1 and CDR2: LNHDA and SQIVND (reference sequence). CDR3: CASKGRVNTEAFF. The CDR3 coding sequence is TGTGCCAGTAAGGGCAGGGTGAACACTGAAGCTTTCTTT.

This rearrangement joins TRBV19 to TRBJ2-3; no clear D. Trimming shortened V by 2 bases and J by 3 bases, and 15 bases separated the two germline ends. This CDR3 region has 16 residues. Germline V CDR1 and CDR2: LNHDA, SQIVND (reference sequence). The CDR3 bases are TGTGCCAGTAGTATATCCCAGAGCTGGCGTACAGATACGCAGTATTTT. Translating gives CASSISQSWRTDTQYF.

This clonotype was detected only a few times. The chain has TRBV7-9 and TRBJ1-6; a weak D match, TRBD1 (5 bases). V gave up 3 bases and J gave up 7 bases, with 13 bases separating them. The germline V gene has CDR1 SEHNR and CDR2 FQNEAQ (reference sequence). The CDR3 is 15 residues long. The CDR3 DNA reads TGTGCCAGCAGCTTGACAGAAGCGGGCAATTCACCCCTCCACTTT. Translated: CASSLTEAGNSPLHF. The full variable domain, rest sourced from reference TRBV7-9 and TRBJ1-6, is DTGVSQNPRHKITKRGQNVTFRCDPISEHNRLYWYRQTLGQGPEFLTYFQNEAQLEKSRLLSDRFSAERPKGSFSTLEIQRTEQGDSAMYLCASSLTEAGNSPLHFGNGTRLTVT.

The rearrangement joins TRBV27 to TRBJ1-2; 12 positions match TRBD1. Per germline, CDR1 MNHEY and CDR2 SMNVEV (reference sequence). Trimming removed 8 bases from V and 3 bases from J; junction bases left unmatched: 4. The CDR3 is 14 amino acids. CDR3 region: CASRDRGRHYGYTF. As DNA, the CDR3 is TGTGCCAGCCGGGACAGGGGGCGTCACTATGGCTACACCTTC.

V and J are TRBV7-8 and TRBJ2-7, with 10 positions matching TRBD1. Germline CDR1 SGHVS, CDR2 FQNEAQ. V was pared by 4 bases and J by 3 bases, with 6 bases of the junction left unmatched. The CDR3 covers 15 residues. The CDR3 sequence is CASSYGQGGFYEQYF. CDR3 in DNA: TGTGCCAGCAGCTATGGACAGGGGGGATTCTACGAGCAGTACTTC.

This clonotype was recorded once. Compared with germline, one end of the junction differs, possibly owing to a read error. This sequence joins TRBV7-2 and TRBJ2-3, with TRBD2 matching 10 bases. Germline V gene data show CDR1 as SGHTA and CDR2 as FQGNSA. This CDR3 spans 17 amino acids. CDR3 residues: CASGLEASGRGTDTQYF. DNA for the CDR3: TGTGCCAGCGGCTTAGAGGCGAGCGGGAGGGGCACAGATACGCAGTATTTT.

The rearrangement uses TRBV6-1 and TRBJ1-1; tentatively, D is TRBD1 (6 bases). V was cut by 7 bases and J by 0 bases, with 9 bases left in between. CDR1 and CDR2 (germline): MNHNS, SASEGT. This CDR3 has 13 residues. The CDR3 region is CASNQGLNTEAFF. The CDR3 DNA sequence: TGTGCCAGCAATCAGGGGCTGAACACTGAAGCTTTCTTT.

This chain links TRBV11-2 with TRBJ2-7; TRBD2 matches at 8 bases. The CDR3 sequence is 19 residues long. CDR1 and CDR2 from the germline V gene are SGHAT and FQNNGV. V was clipped by 2 bases and J by 1 base; unmatched bases: 16. DNA for the CDR3: TGTGCCAGCAGCTTAACACCCTACCTAGTGATAGCGGGATCCTACGAGCAGTACTTC. It translates to CASSLTPYLVIAGSYEQYF.

The chain is built from TRBV19 and TRBJ2-3; perhaps TRBD1 as D (6 bases). CDR1 and CDR2 from the germline V gene are LNHDA and SQIVND (reference sequence). V was shortened by 3 bases and J by 0 bases, with 13 bases between the two germline ends. This CDR3 comprises 16 residues. DNA of the CDR3: TGTGCCAGTAGTATGGGACAATGGTCGAGCACAGATACGCAGTATTTT. Amino acid sequence: CASSMGQWSSTDTQYF.